The entry that follows covers one TCR beta chain sequence. Its antigen remains unknown. Per the germline V gene, CDR1 is MNHEY and CDR2 is SMNVEV (reference sequence). V dropped 1 base and J dropped 5 bases, with 8 bases sitting between them. The CDR3 is 14 amino acids. The record originates from a study of cytomegalovirus exposure and HLA in healthy donors. Overall study results and limits: Further analysis was carried out later, and it showed several of the most significant clusters appearing linked to common viral pathogens. Excluded were some V segments that proved indistinguishable, including TRBV6-2 and TRBV6-3.

The PCR had 60 Vbeta and 13 Jbeta primers. Data came from immunoSEQ multiplex PCR; TCRdb stores just in-frame clones and leaves some out. The sample lists 100,000 to 150,000 clones; over 60% were seen once. The gene calls are TRBV27 and TRBJ2-2; D gene uncertain. The specimen was PBMCs. The receptor was isolated from a young man in good health and CMV-seronegative. CDR3: CASSLWPFTGELFF. The DNA for the CDR3 is TGTGCCAGCAGTTTATGGCCTTTTACCGGGGAGCTGTTTTTT.